These 9 T cell receptor beta chains share one sample of origin, sequenced in a study of tumor-infiltrating lymphocytes in oesophageal squamous cell carcinoma. A single record per CDR3 protein comes from TCRdb applying MiXCR to the PCR reads. This table has about 19,000 distinct CDR3 sequences, about two fifths appearing once. Sample: normal esophageal tissue next to the tumor. Every receptor here comes from a male donor with esophageal squamous cell carcinoma.

Comment on this clonotype: The CDR3 carries no conserved terminal phenylalanine or tryptophan, so it likely arises from a read error. No DNA is shown, since the ends of the CDR3 on it are uncertain; the CDR3 is the one TCRdb lists. The chain carries TRBV10-3 and TRBJ1-6; TRBD1 is the table's D call and was not checked against the DNA. Germline-derived CDR1 and CDR2 are ENHRY and SYGVKD. The CDR3 is 15 residues long, counting both termini. The CDR3: CAISESIGFEQYFGA.

The sample holds many counts of this clonotype. The rearrangement uses TRBV10-1 and TRBJ2-3, with no clear D. Germline assignment: CDR1 WNHNN and CDR2 SYGVQD (reference sequence). Between the trimmed V and J ends, which lost 4 bases and 2 bases, there was a span of 7 bases. This CDR3 comprises 13 residues. DNA of the CDR3: TGCGCCAGCAGTGCCCTATCCACAGATACGCAGTATTTT. Its protein product is CASSALSTDTQYF.

This chain joins TRBV28 and TRBJ2-2; D is possibly TRBD2 (6 bases). Trimming cost V 7 bases and J 8 bases, with 14 bases left between them. CDR3 length: 13 residues. Germline V lookup: CDR1 MDHEN, CDR2 SYDVKM. The CDR3 sequence is CASTLLAMGELFF. The CDR3, as DNA: TGTGCCAGCACGTTACTAGCTATGGGGGAGCTGTTTTTT.

By its share, this clonotype is medium-sized. For the CDR3, the DNA is TGTGCCAGCAGTTGGACTAGCGGGAGGCCTTACAATGAGCAGTTCTTC. Protein product: CASSWTSGRPYNEQFF. V gene TRBV6-1 combines with J gene TRBJ2-1, with 14 bases fitting TRBD2. This CDR3 region has 16 residues. CDR1 and CDR2 (germline): MNHNS, SASEGT. The V segment lost 5 bases and the J segment 4 bases; nucleotides outside the gene matches: 4.

Relative to its sample, this clonotype is medium-sized. The chain has TRBV7-3 and TRBJ2-1, with D tentatively TRBD2 (5 bases). Trimming removed 0 bases at V and 11 bases at J, with 11 bases between. Germline-derived CDR1 and CDR2 are SGHTA and FQGTGA. The CDR3 is 13 residues long. The DNA of the CDR3 is TGTGCCAGCAGCTTAACGAGGGATTTAAAGCAGTTCTTC. This sequence encodes CASSLTRDLKQFF. Full variable domain (missing parts from reference TRBV7-3 and TRBJ2-1): GAGVSQTPSNKVTEKGKYVELRCDPISGHTALYWYRQSLGQGPEFLIYFQGTGAADDSGLPNDRFFAVRPEGSVSTLKIQRTERGDSAVYLCASSLTRDLKQFFGPGTRLTVL.

The chain is built from TRBV7-9 and TRBJ2-3, with 11 bases lining up with TRBD2. CDR3 length: 17 residues. V trimming: 1 base; J trimming: 5 bases; junction bases outside the gene matches: 8. Germline lookup yields CDR1 SEHNR and CDR2 FQNEAQ (reference sequence). DNA of the CDR3: TGTGCCAGCAGCTTAGGTGCTGGACTAGCGGGTCGAGATACGCAGTATTTT. It translates to CASSLGAGLAGRDTQYF.

This clonotype was observed a single time. This rearrangement joins TRBV7-6 to TRBJ2-1; D ambiguous. The tail of the sequence fits TRBJ2-5 better, so the J call may be wrong. The CDR3 is made up of 14 amino acids. Germline V lookup: CDR1 SGHVS, CDR2 FNYEAQ. The CDR3 loop reads CASSLRAVQETQYF. The DNA for the CDR3 is TGTGCCAGCAGCTTACGGGCAGTTCAAGAGACCCAGTACTTC.

This chain joins TRBV7-3 and TRBJ2-3; perhaps D is TRBD1 or TRBD2 (5 bases each). Germline CDR1 is SGHTA and CDR2 is FQGTGA. Trimming took 2 bases from V and 8 from J, leaving 26 bases between them. The CDR3 covers 18 residues. Here the CDR3 DNA reads TGTGCCAGCAGCTTACATCCGTTAGGGACCCAAGGGGCGATTACGCAGTATTTT. Translated, it gives CASSLHPLGTQGAITQYF.

This clonotype was seen many times. This chain connects TRBV5-5 to TRBJ2-3; 7 bases match TRBD2. CDR1 and CDR2 from the germline V gene are SGHKS and YYEKEE (reference sequence). V lost 0 bases, J lost 6 bases, and 4 bases stayed unmatched. The CDR3 is made up of 14 amino acids. CDR3 bases: TGTGCCAGCAGCTTGGGACTAGCAAAGGATACGCAGTATTTT. Its protein is CASSLGLAKDTQYF. Full variable domain (rest looked up from reference TRBV5-5 and TRBJ2-3): DAGVTQSPTHLIKTRGQQVTLRCSPISGHKSVSWYQQVLGQGPQFIFQYYEKEERGRGNFPDRFSARQFPNYSSELNVNALLLGDSALYLCASSLGLAKDTQYFGPGTRLTVL.